These 7 T cell receptor beta chains share one sample of origin, sequenced in a study of T cells expressing NK-cell markers. TCRdb derives one entry per CDR3 protein from the 5' RACE reads, leaving out DNA. This repertoire includes 200,000 to 300,000 distinct CDR3 sequences. The sequenced material came from blood T cells: a sorted CD56 or NKG2C T cell subset, CD4+ or CD8+ T cells, or bulk PBMC T cells (not recorded which). The source of these receptors is a man between 18 and 29 years old in good health.

The chain employs TRBV28 and TRBJ1-5; TCRdb outputs TRBD1, but without DNA this stays unchecked. This CDR3 has 14 residues. The germline gives CDR1 MDHEN, CDR2 SYDVKM. CDR3 sequence reads: CASSLTGAERPQHF.

This chain uses TRBV7-2 with TRBJ2-5; TCRdb names TRBD2, which stays unverified in the absence of DNA. The CDR3 is made up of 15 amino acids. From germline, CDR1 is SGHTA and CDR2 FQGNSA. The CDR3: CASSLRDFRGETQYF.

V and J are TRBV19 and TRBJ1-6. The CDR3 totals 15 residues. The V gene's germline CDR1 is LNHDA and CDR2 SQIVND (reference sequence). The CDR3 protein is CASSIHAGVNSPLHF.

The V and J genes are TRBV5-1 and TRBJ1-1; the TCRdb D gene call, TRBD1, has no DNA to confirm it. This CDR3 is 15 amino acids long. The germline V gene encodes CDR1 SGHRS and CDR2 YFSETQ. The CDR3 spells CASSLAVREETEAFF.

The chain recombines TRBV12-3 or TRBV12-4 with TRBJ1-3; TCRdb picks TRBD1, but there is no DNA to check that call. The CDR3 covers 16 residues. CDR3 amino acids: CASSLSGTGAGNTIYF.

The chain combines TRBV4-3 with TRBJ2-6; TCRdb picks TRBD1, but there is no DNA to check that call. The CDR3 is made up of 20 amino acids. From germline, CDR1 is LGHNA and CDR2 YSLEER. Here the CDR3 reads CASSPGQGRTLGSGANVLTF.

V and J are TRBV12-3 or TRBV12-4 and TRBJ1-2; as DNA is missing, the TRBD1 call by TCRdb cannot be tested. This CDR3 spans 16 amino acids. CDR3 loop: CASSFSGTGLGYGYTF.